This T cell receptor beta chain was profiled in a study of human T cells and chemical hapten exposure. The germline gives CDR1 MDHEN, CDR2 SYDVKM. The CDR3 is 17 residues long. J was trimmed by 0 bases and V by 5 bases; bases with no gene match: 5. Time point meaning: healthy volunteer bleed at 2 weeks. Unseparated into fractions, whole blood served as the source from which total RNA was extracted. The library labeled individual cDNA molecules by adding unique molecular identifiers to them. Study processing details: Sample TCR counts, which ranged from 23,224 to 690,600, had a median of 95,638. TCRdb redid the calling of the RACE reads with MiXCR, one entry per CDR3 protein. None of the V and J calls come from the authors' own analysis; TCRdb made them. The profile covers about 93,000 distinct CDR3 sequences, with just under 9% appearing a single time and 2.9% taken by the ten largest.

The J gene is TRBJ2-7, the V gene TRBV28; 15 nucleotides align to TRBD2. The sample comprised whole blood. This receptor was identified in a female donor in good health. Some clones in this sample may be carry-over from other donors' samples. The CDR3 spells CASSTGTSGGYSYEQYF. DNA of the CDR3: TGTGCCAGCAGTACCGGGACTAGCGGGGGGTACTCCTACGAGCAGTACTTC.